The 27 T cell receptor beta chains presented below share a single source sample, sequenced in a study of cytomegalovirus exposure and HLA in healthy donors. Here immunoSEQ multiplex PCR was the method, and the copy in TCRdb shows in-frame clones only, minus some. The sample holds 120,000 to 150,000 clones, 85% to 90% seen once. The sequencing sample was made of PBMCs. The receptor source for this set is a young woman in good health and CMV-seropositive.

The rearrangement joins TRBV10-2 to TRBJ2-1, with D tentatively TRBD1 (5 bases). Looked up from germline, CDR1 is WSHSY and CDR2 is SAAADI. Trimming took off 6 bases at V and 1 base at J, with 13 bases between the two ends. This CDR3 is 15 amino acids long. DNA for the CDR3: TGCGCCAGCAGACCGACAGTGCTTTCCTACAATGAGCAGTTCTTC. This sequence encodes CASRPTVLSYNEQFF.

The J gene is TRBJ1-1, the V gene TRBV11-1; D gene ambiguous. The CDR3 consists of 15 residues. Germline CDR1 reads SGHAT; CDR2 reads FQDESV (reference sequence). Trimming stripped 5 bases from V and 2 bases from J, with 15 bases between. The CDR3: CASSPRSRPNTEAFF. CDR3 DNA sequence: TGTGCCAGCAGCCCGAGGAGCAGACCTAACACTGAAGCTTTCTTT.

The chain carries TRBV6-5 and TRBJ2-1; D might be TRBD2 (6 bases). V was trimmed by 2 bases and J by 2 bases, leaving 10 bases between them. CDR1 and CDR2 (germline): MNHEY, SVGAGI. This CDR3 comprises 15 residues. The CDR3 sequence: CASSYGIAAYNEQFF. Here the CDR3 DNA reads TGTGCCAGCAGTTACGGGATAGCGGCCTACAATGAGCAGTTCTTC.

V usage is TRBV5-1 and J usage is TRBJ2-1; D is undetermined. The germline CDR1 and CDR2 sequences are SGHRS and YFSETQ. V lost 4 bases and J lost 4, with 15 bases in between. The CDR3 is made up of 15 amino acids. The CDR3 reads CASSPGSSLYNEQFF. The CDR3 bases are TGCGCCAGCAGCCCCGGGTCCTCCCTGTACAATGAGCAGTTCTTC.

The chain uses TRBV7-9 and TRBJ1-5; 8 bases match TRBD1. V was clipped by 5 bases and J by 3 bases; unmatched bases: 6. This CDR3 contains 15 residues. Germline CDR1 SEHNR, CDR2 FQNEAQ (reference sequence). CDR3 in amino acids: CASSLWTGNNQPQHF. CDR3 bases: TGTGCCAGCAGCCTCTGGACAGGGAACAATCAGCCCCAGCATTTT.

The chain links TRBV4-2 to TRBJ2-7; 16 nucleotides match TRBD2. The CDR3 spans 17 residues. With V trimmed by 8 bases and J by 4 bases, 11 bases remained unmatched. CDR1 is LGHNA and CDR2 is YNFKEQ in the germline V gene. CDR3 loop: CASGGGLAGGPRYEQYF. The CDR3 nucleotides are TGTGCCAGCGGAGGGGGACTAGCGGGAGGGCCACGGTACGAGCAGTACTTC.

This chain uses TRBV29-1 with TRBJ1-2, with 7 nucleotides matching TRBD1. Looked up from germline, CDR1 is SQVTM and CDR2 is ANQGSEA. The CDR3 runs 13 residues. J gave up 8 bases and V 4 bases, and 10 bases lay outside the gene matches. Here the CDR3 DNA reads TGCAGCGTTGGACCGGGACAGTCATCAGGCTACACCTTC. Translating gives CSVGPGQSSGYTF.

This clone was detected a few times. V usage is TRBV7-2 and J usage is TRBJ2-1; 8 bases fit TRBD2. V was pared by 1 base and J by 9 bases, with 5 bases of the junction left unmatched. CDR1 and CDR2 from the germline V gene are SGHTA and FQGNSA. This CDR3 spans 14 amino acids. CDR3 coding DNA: TGTGCCAGCAGCTTAGGGAGCGGGGGTTTTGAGCAGTTCTTC. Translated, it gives CASSLGSGGFEQFF.

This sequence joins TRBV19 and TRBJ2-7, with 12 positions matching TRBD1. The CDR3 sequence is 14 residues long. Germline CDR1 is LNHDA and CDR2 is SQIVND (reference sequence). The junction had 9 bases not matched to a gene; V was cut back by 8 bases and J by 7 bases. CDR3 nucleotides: TGTGCCAGTGGACCGGGACAGGGGGCGGAAGAGCAGTACTTC. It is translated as CASGPGQGAEEQYF.

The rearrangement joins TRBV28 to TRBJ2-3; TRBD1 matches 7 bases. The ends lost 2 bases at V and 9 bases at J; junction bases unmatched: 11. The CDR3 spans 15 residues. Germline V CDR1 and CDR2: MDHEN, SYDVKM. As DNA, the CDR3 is TGTGCCAGCAGTTTAGCTTCCCCATTACAGGGGACGCAGTATTTT. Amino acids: CASSLASPLQGTQYF.

This CDR3 is CASRSDSAGNSYEQYF. For the CDR3, the DNA is TGTGCCAGCCGTTCGGACTCGGCGGGGAACTCCTACGAGCAGTACTTC. The chain has TRBV19 and TRBJ2-7, with D possibly matching TRBD2 (6 bases). Trimming stripped 9 bases from V and 0 bases from J, with 21 bases between. The germline V gene encodes CDR1 LNHDA and CDR2 SQIVND (reference sequence). The CDR3 has 16 amino acids.

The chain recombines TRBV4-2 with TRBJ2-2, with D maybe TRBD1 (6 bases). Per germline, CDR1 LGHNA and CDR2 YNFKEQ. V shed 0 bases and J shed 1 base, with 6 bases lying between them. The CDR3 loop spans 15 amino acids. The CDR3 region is CASSQEQGNTGELFF. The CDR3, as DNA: TGTGCCAGCAGCCAAGAACAGGGGAACACCGGGGAGCTGTTTTTT.

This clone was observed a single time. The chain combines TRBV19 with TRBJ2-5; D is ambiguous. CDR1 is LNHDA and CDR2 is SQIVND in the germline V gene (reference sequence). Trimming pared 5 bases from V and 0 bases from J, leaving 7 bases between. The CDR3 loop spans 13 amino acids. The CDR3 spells CASSERYQETQYF. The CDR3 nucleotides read TGTGCCAGTAGTGAGAGGTACCAAGAGACCCAGTACTTC. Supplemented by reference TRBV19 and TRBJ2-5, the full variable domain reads DGGITQSPKYLFRKEGQNVTLSCEQNLNHDAMYWYRQDPGQGLRLIYYSQIVNDFQKGDIAEGYSVSREKKESFPLTVTSAQKNPTAFYLCASSERYQETQYFGPGTRLLVL.

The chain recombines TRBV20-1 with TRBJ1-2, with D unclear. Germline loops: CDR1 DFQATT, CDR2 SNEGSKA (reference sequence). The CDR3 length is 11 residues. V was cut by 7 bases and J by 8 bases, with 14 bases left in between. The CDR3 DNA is TGCAGTGGGACCCGGGGAAGGGGCTACACCTTC. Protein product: CSGTRGRGYTF.

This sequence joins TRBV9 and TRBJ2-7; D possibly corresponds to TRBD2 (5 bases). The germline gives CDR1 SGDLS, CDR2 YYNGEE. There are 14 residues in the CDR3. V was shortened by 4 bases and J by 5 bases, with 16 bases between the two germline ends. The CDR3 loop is CASSTLASLDEQYF. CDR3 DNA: TGTGCCAGCAGCACCCTAGCCAGTCTCGACGAGCAGTACTTC.

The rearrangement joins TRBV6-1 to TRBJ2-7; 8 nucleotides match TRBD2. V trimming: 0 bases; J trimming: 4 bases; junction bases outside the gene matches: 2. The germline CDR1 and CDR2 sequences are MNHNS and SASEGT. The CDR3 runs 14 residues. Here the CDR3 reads CASSEAGGAYEQYF. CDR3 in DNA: TGTGCCAGCAGTGAAGCCGGGGGGGCGTACGAGCAGTACTTC.

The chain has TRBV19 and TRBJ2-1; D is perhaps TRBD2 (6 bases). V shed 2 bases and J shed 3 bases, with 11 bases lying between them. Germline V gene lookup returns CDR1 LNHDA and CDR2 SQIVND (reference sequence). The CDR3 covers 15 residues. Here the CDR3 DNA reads TGTGCCAGTAGTATATGGGGAGGAGGCTACAATGAGCAGTTCTTC. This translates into CASSIWGGGYNEQFF.

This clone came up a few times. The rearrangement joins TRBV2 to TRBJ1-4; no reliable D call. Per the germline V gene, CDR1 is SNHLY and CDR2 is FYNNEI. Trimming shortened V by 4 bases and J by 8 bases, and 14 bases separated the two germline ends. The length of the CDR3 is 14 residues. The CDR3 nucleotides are TGTGCCAGCAGTGTATACGGGGAAGGCGAAAAACTGTTTTTT. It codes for CASSVYGEGEKLFF.

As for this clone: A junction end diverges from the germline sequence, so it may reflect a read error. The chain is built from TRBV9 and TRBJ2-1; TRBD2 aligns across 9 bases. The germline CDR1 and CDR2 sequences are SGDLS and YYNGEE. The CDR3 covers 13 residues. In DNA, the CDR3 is TGTGCCAGTAGCGGGAGACCCTACAATGAGCAGTTCTTC. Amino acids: CASSGRPYNEQFF.

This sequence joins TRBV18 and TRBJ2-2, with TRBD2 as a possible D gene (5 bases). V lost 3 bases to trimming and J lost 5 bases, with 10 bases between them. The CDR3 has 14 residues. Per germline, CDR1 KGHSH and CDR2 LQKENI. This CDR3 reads CASSPLRDTGELFF. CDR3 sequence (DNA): TGTGCCAGCTCACCGCTTCGGGATACCGGGGAGCTGTTTTTT.

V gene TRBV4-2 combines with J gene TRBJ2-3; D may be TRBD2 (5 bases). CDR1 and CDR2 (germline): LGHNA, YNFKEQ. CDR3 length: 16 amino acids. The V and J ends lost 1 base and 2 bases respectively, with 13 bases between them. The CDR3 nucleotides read TGTGCCAGCAGCCAAGTTATGTCCGGGGACACAGATACGCAGTATTTT. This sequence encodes CASSQVMSGDTDTQYF.

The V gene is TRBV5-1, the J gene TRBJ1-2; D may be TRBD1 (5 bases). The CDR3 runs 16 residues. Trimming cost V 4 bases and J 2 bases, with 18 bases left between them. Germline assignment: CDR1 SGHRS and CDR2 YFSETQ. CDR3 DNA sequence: TGCGCCAGCAGCCCCGGAGGCAGGGCGGGGAACTATGGCTACACCTTC. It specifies CASSPGGRAGNYGYTF.

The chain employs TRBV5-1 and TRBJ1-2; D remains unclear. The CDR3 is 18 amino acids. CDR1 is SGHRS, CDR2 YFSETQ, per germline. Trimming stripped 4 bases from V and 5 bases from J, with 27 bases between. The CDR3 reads CASSVGALQVVSGYGYTF. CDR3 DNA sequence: TGCGCCAGCAGCGTGGGAGCCCTACAAGTGGTCTCAGGTTATGGCTACACCTTC.

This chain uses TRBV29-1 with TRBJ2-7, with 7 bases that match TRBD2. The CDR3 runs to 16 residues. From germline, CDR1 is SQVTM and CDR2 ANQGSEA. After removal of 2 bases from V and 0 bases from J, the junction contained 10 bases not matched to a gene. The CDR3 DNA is TGCAGCGTTGAATCGCGAGTAGGACTAGACTCCTACGAGCAGTACTTC. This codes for CSVESRVGLDSYEQYF.

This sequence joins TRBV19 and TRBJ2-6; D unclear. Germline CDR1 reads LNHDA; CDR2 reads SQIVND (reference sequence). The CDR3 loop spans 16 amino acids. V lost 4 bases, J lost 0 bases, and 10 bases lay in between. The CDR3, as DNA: TGTGCCAGTAGTACTTTCGCCGGCTCTGGGGCCAACGTCCTGACTTTC. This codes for CASSTFAGSGANVLTF. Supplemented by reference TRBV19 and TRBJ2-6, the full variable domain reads DGGITQSPKYLFRKEGQNVTLSCEQNLNHDAMYWYRQDPGQGLRLIYYSQIVNDFQKGDIAEGYSVSREKKESFPLTVTSAQKNPTAFYLCASSTFAGSGANVLTFGAGSRLTVL.

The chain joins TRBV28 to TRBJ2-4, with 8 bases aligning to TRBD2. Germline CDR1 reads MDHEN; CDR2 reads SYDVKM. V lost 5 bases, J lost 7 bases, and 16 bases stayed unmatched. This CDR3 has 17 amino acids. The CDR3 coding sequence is TGTGCCAGCAGTCTGGGGGGGGCGGGAGGCGGTTCTAACATTCAGTACTTC. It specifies CASSLGGAGGGSNIQYF.

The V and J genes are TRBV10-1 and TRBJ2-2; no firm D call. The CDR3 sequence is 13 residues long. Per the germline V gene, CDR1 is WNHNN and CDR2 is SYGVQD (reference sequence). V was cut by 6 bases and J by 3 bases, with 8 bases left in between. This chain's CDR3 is CASSRHDTGELFF. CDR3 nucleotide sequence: TGCGCCAGCAGCCGACACGACACCGGGGAGCTGTTTTTT.